The 10 T cell receptor beta chains below come from one sample, sequenced in a study of T cell repertoires in cytomegalovirus infection. Which antigens these TCRs recognize remains unknown. TCRdb reanalysed the reads using MiXCR and keeps one entry per CDR3 protein. There are about 770,000 distinct CDR3 sequences in the sample; approximately 32% occur only once, and over 10% lies in the top ten. Specimen: cultured CD8+ T cells from PBMCs, collected from culture after CMV antigen stimulation. All receptors derive from a human donor in good health (CMV status not recorded). Some clones in this sample may be carry-over from other donors' samples.

This clonotype has at least ten counts. The V call is TRBV7-8, the J call TRBJ1-5, with D hard to call. Between the trimmed V and J ends, which lost 8 bases and 3 bases, there was a span of 14 bases. Per the germline V gene, CDR1 is SGHVS and CDR2 is FQNEAQ. The CDR3 loop spans 14 amino acids. The CDR3 protein is CASSVVDNNQPQHF. DNA for the CDR3: TGTGCCAGCTCCGTGGTGGATAACAATCAGCCCCAGCATTTT.

The chain joins TRBV6-5 to TRBJ1-1; no reliable D call. The CDR3 totals 13 residues. Germline V gives CDR1 MNHEY, CDR2 SVGAGI. Trimming took off 2 bases at V and 0 bases at J, with 4 bases between the two ends. The CDR3 sequence is CASSYRMNTEAFF. The CDR3 DNA is TGTGCCAGCAGTTACCGGATGAACACTGAAGCTTTCTTT.

The CDR3 nucleotides read TGCAGTGCTCCCCTATACAGGCCGCAACTAGGGATGACTGAAGCTTTCTTT. Its protein is CSAPLYRPQLGMTEAFF. The chain links TRBV20-1 to TRBJ1-1; D might be TRBD1 (5 bases). CDR3 length equals 17 residues. Trimming left V 5 bases short and J 5 bases short, with 27 bases between. Germline V gives CDR1 DFQATT, CDR2 SNEGSKA (reference sequence).

This clonotype has just a few counts. The chain uses TRBV4-1 and TRBJ2-3, with D tentatively TRBD2 (6 bases). With 4 bases removed from V and 5 bases from J, the gap between germline ends came to 10 bases. The CDR3 covers 13 residues. CDR1 and CDR2 (germline): MGHRA, YSYEKL. CDR3 sequence: CASSRPEGDTQYF. As DNA, the CDR3 is TGCGCCAGCAGCCGCCCGGAGGGAGATACGCAGTATTTT.

The rearrangement joins TRBV6-1 to TRBJ1-5; a possible D gene is TRBD1 (6 bases). The CDR3 runs 17 residues. Germline V lookup: CDR1 MNHNS, CDR2 SASEGT. V lost 6 bases and J 10 bases, leaving 28 bases between the germline ends. Here the CDR3 reads CASSPGDIAMLARPQHF. The CDR3 DNA follows: TGTGCCAGCAGCCCGGGGGACATCGCTATGCTAGCTCGCCCCCAGCATTTT.

This clonotype came up a few times. The rearrangement links TRBV4-1 to TRBJ2-1, with 7 bases lining up with TRBD1. This CDR3 is 14 amino acids long. The V and J ends lost 3 bases and 8 bases, in that order; junction bases with no gene match: 7. Germline V gene data show CDR1 as MGHRA and CDR2 as YSYEKL. The CDR3 sequence: CASSHPTGAYEQFF. The CDR3 nucleotides are TGCGCCAGCAGCCATCCCACAGGGGCTTATGAGCAGTTCTTC.

This chain joins TRBV25-1 and TRBJ1-1; no reliable D call. The V and J ends lost 1 base and 2 bases respectively, with 11 bases between them. CDR1 and CDR2 (germline): MGHDK, SYGVNS. This CDR3 is built from 15 residues. CDR3 coding DNA: TGTGCCAGCAGTGAATCTCTTACAGCAAACACTGAAGCTTTCTTT. Protein product: CASSESLTANTEAFF.

The gene calls are TRBV20-1 and TRBJ2-3; D uncertain. The CDR3 runs to 12 residues. V was pared by 8 bases and J by 6 bases, with 15 bases between. Germline-derived CDR1 and CDR2 are DFQATT and SNEGSKA (reference sequence). The CDR3 here is CSSRSRVDTQYF. DNA of the CDR3: TGCAGTTCACGGTCTCGGGTGGATACGCAGTATTTT.

This clonotype was counted between two and nine times. The chain combines TRBV5-4 with TRBJ2-1; weak D call: TRBD1 (5 bases). The CDR3 runs to 14 residues. Germline V CDR1 and CDR2: SGHNT, YYREEE (reference sequence). With 1 base removed from V and 8 bases from J, the gap between germline ends came to 13 bases. CDR3 loop: CASSLIGALDEQFF. The CDR3, as DNA: TGTGCCAGCAGCTTGATTGGGGCTTTAGATGAGCAGTTCTTC.

The V call is TRBV10-3, the J call TRBJ1-1; D is perhaps TRBD1 (6 bases). CDR3 length: 13 residues. The germline V gene encodes CDR1 ENHRY and CDR2 SYGVKD. The germline V and J ends were trimmed by 6 bases and 1 base, with 9 bases remaining between them. CDR3 nucleotide sequence: TGTGCCATCAGCGTGGACAGGAACACTGAAGCTTTCTTT. As protein: CAISVDRNTEAFF.